This T cell receptor beta chain was recorded in a study of cytomegalovirus exposure and HLA in healthy donors. The overall study: Both the approximately 130 validation repertoires and the roughly 700 first-cohort repertoires used the same platform, as reported by a later analysis.

Measured with immunoSEQ multiplex PCR; TCRdb has only the in-frame clones, and not every one. This table has tens of thousands of clones, nearly 96% appearing once. Regarding the study as a whole: Within the approximately 130 validation repertoires, first-cohort TCR clusters tended to co-occur, according to a later analysis. Rare sequences made up most TCRs, while some public TCRs were found in many donors. Cytomegalovirus association was listed for about 180 TCR beta chains.

Concerning this clone itself: Its cognate antigen is unknown.

Germline values: CDR1 MDHEN, CDR2 SYDVKM. The CDR3 spans 14 residues. The ends were cut back, 4 bases at V and 1 base at J, with 10 bases in the middle. The chain links TRBV28 to TRBJ2-5; D is undetermined. The clonotype was recovered from a woman under 30 in good health and CMV-seropositive. The source material was PBMCs. The CDR3 spells CASSSLNTQETQYF. As DNA, the CDR3 is TGTGCCAGCAGTTCTCTGAACACCCAAGAGACCCAGTACTTC.